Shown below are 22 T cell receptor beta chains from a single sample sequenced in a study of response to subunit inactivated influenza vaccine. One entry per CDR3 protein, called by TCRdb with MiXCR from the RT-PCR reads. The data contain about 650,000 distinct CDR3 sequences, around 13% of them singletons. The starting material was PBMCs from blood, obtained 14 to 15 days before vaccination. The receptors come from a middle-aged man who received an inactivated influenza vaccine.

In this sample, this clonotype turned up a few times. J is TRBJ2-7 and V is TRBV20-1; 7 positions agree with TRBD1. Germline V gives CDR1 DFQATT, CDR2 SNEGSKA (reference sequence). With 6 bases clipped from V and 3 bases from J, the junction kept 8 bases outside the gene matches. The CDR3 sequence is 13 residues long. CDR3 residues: CSATPGTVYEQYF. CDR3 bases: TGCAGTGCAACCCCCGGGACAGTCTACGAGCAGTACTTC.

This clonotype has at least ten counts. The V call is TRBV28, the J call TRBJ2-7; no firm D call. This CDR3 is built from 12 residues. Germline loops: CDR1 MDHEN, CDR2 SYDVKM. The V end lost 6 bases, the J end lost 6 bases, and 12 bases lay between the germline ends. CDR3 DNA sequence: TGTGCCAGCAGCGACCGGGCTCGCGAGCAGTACTTC. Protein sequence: CASSDRAREQYF.

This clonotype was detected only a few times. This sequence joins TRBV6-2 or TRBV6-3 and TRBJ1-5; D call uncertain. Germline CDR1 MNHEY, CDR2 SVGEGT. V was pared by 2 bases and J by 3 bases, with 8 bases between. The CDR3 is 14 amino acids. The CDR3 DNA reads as TGTGCCAGCAGTTACAGGGTGTACAATCAGCCCCAGCATTTT. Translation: CASSYRVYNQPQHF.

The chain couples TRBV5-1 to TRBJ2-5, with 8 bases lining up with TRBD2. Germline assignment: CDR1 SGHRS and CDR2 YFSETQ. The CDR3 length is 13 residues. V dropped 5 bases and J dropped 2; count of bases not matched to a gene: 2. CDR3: CASSTSGQETQYF. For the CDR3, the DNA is TGCGCCAGCAGTACTAGCGGACAAGAGACCCAGTACTTC.

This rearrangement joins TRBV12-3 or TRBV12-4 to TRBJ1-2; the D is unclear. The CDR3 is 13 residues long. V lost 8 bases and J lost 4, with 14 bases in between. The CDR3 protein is CASHDINPYGYTF. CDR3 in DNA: TGTGCCAGCCACGATATCAACCCCTATGGCTACACCTTC.

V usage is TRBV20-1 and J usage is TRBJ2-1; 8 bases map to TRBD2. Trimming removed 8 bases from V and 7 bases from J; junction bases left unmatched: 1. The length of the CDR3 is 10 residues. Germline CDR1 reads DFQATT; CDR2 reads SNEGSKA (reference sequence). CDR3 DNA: TGCAGTTCGGGGGGGAATGAGCAGTTCTTC. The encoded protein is CSSGGNEQFF.

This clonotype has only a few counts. Here the CDR3 DNA reads TGCGCCAGCAGCCAAGCCTTGGAAGAGACCCAGTACTTC. This sequence encodes CASSQALEETQYF. The chain combines TRBV4-3 with TRBJ2-5; D is uncertain. Trimming left V 1 base short and J 3 bases short, with 6 bases between. From germline, CDR1 is LGHNA and CDR2 YSLEER. The CDR3 sequence is 13 residues long.

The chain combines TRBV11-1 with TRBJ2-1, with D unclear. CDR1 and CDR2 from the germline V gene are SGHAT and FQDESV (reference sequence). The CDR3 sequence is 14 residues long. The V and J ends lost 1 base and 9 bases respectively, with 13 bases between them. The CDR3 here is CASSLEGPYGEQFF. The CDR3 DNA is TGTGCCAGCAGCTTAGAGGGCCCCTATGGTGAGCAGTTCTTC.

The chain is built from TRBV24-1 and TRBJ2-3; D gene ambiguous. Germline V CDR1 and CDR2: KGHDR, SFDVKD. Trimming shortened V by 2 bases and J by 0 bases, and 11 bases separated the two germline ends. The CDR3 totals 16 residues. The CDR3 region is CATSDSAETSTDTQYF. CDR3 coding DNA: TGTGCCACCAGTGATTCTGCAGAGACTAGCACAGATACGCAGTATTTT.

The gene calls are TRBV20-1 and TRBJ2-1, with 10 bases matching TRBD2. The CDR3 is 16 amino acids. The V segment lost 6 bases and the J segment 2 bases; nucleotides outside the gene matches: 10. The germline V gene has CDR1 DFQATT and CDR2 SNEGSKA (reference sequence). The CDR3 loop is CSARPEREGPYNEQFF. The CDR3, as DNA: TGCAGTGCGAGGCCAGAGCGGGAGGGACCCTACAATGAGCAGTTCTTC.

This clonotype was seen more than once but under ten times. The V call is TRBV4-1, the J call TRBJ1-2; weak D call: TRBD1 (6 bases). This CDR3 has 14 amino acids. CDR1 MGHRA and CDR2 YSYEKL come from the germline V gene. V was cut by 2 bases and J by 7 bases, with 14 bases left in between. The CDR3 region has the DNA TGCGCCAGCAGCCAACCCGGGACATTGTTTGGCTACACCTTC. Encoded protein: CASSQPGTLFGYTF.

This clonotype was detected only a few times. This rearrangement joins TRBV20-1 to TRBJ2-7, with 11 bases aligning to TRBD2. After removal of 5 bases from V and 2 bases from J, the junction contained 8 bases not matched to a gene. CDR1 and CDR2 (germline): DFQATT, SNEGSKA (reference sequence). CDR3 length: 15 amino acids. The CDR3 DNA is TGCAGTGCTTCTCTAGCGGGAGGCCTAGCCTACGAGCAGTACTTC. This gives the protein CSASLAGGLAYEQYF.

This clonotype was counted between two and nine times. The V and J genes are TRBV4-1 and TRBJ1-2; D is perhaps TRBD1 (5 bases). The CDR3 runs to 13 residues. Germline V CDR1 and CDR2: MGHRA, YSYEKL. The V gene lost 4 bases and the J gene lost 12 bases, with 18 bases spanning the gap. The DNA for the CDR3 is TGCGCCAGCAGCCCAAGGGGCACAGACTCAGACACCTTC. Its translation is CASSPRGTDSDTF.

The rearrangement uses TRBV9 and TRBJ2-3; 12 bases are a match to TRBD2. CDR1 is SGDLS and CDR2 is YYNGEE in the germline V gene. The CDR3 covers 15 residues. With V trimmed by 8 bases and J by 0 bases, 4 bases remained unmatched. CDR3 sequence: CASNLAGGSTDTQYF. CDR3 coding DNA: TGTGCCAGTAACCTAGCGGGGGGGAGCACAGATACGCAGTATTTT.

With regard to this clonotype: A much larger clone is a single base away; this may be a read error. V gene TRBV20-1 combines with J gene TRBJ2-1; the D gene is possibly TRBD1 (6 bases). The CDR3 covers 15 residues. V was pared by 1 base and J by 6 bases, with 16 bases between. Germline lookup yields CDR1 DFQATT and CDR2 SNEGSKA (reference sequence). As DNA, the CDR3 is TGCAGTGCTAGAGTAGGGACAAGGGTCACCAATGAGCAGTTCTTC. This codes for CSARVGTRVTNEQFF.

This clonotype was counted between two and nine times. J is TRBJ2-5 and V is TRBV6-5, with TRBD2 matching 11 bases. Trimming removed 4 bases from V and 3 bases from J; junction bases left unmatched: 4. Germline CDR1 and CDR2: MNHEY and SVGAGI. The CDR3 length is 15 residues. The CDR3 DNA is TGTGCCAGCAGTTCCTCGACTAGCGGGAAAGAGACCCAGTACTTC. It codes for CASSSSTSGKETQYF.

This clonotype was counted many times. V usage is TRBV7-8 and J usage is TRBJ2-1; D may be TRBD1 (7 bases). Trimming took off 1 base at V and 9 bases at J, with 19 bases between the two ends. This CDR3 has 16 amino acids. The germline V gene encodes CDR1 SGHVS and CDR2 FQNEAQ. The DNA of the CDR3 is TGTGCCAGCAGCTTAGGGGACAGTGCGGGGCTCGGTGAGCAGTTCTTC. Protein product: CASSLGDSAGLGEQFF.

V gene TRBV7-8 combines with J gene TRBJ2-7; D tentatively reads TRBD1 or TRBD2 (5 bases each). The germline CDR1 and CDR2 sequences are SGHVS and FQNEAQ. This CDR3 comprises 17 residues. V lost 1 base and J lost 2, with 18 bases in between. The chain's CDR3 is CASSLEMGRGPTYEQYF. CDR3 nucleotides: TGTGCCAGCAGCTTAGAGATGGGCCGGGGCCCTACCTACGAGCAGTACTTC.

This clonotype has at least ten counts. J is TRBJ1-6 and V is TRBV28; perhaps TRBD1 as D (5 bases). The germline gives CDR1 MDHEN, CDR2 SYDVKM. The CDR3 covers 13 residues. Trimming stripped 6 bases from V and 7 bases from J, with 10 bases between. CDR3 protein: CASSRVANSPLHF. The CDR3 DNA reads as TGTGCCAGCAGCAGGGTTGCAAATTCACCCCTCCACTTT.

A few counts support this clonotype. CDR3 DNA: TGTGCCTGGAAACCCGGGACACAACAAGAGACCCAGTACTTC. Protein sequence: CAWKPGTQQETQYF. This sequence joins TRBV30 and TRBJ2-5; D might be TRBD1 (6 bases). Germline assignment: CDR1 GTSNPN and CDR2 SVGIG (reference sequence). The CDR3 sequence is 14 residues long. The V gene lost 4 bases and the J gene lost 2 bases, with 14 bases spanning the gap.

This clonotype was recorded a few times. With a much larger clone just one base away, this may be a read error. CDR3 sequence (DNA): TGTGCCAGCAGTTACTGGGAGACCCAGTACTTC. Amino acid sequence: CASSYWETQYF. This rearrangement joins TRBV7-9 to TRBJ2-5; D is uncertain. Germline V gene lookup returns CDR1 SEHNR and CDR2 FQNEAQ (reference sequence). V lost 6 bases and J lost 5, with 7 bases in between. This CDR3 spans 11 amino acids.

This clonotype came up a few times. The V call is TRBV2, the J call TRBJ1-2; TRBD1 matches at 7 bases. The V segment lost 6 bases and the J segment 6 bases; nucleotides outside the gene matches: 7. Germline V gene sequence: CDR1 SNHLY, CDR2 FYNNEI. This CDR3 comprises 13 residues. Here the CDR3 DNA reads TGTGCCAGCAGCGCCAGGGGGTTGCATGGCTACACCTTC. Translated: CASSARGLHGYTF.